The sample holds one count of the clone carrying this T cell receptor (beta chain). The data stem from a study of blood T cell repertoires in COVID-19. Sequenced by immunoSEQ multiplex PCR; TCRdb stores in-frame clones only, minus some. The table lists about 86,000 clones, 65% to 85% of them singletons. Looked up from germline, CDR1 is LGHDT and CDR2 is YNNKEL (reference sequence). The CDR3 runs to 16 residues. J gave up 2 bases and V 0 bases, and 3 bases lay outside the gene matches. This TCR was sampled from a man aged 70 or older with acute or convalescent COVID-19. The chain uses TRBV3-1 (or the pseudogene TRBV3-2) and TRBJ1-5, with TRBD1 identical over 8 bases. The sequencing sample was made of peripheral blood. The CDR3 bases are TGTGCCAGCAGCCAAGATGGGACAGGTGGCAATCAGCCCCAGCATTTT. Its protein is CASSQDGTGGNQPQHF.